Listed below are T cell receptor beta chains from one sample, sequenced in a study of T cell repertoires in cytomegalovirus infection. Using its own MiXCR run on the reads, TCRdb lists one record per CDR3 protein. The sample holds about 360,000 distinct CDR3 sequences; around 18% are singletons and the top ten take about 10%. Sequencing was carried out using PBMCs. The receptors were gathered from a human donor in good health (CMV status not recorded). Some clones in this sample may be carry-over from other donors' samples. The CDR3 runs from the conserved cysteine through the conserved F or W. Each record gives: J gene, V gene, CDR3 protein.

TRBJ2-3	TRBV6-5	CASSLALLGTDTQYF
TRBJ1-2	TRBV7-2	CASGFQPDGYTF
TRBJ1-6	TRBV7-2	CAIPGVRDPWVSPLHF
TRBJ1-5	TRBV7-2	CASSLAERQPQHF
TRBJ2-1	TRBV20-1	CSAHSLMSGRAIDEQFF
TRBJ2-1	TRBV6-1	CASGKAGGPYEQFF
TRBJ1-4	TRBV5-5	CASSLVEEKLFF
TRBJ1-2	TRBV7-2	CASSLAGGGGNYGYTF
TRBJ1-1	TRBV7-2	CASSLESGTGSAFF
TRBJ1-4	TRBV2	CASGENEKLFF
TRBJ2-3	TRBV6-2/TRBV6-3	CASSYSRERTDTQYF
TRBJ2-7	TRBV29-1	CSYVGDYPREQYF
TRBJ1-2	TRBV19	CASSNRDRDGVVYGYTF
TRBJ1-2	TRBV25-1	CASSDNPDLGYTF
TRBJ1-1	TRBV28	CASSPGKGAQNTEAFF
TRBJ2-7	TRBV19	CASKPGQGFHEQYF
TRBJ2-3	TRBV7-2	CASSTSGGGADTQYF
TRBJ2-1	TRBV7-6	CASSLTGLAYNEQFF
TRBJ1-6	TRBV7-6	CASSLRVDNSPLHF
TRBJ2-1	TRBV5-4	CASSLSGTPYGEQFF
TRBJ1-1	TRBV10-3	CATGQGTEAFF
TRBJ2-1	TRBV20-1	CSANRGPDEQFF
TRBJ1-1	TRBV7-8	CASSLATGTEAFF
TRBJ1-5	TRBV6-2/TRBV6-3	CASSRGYNQPQHF
TRBJ1-5	TRBV18	CASSPWGGSGQPQHF
TRBJ2-2	TRBV7-2	CASSLSPPGELFF
TRBJ2-2	TRBV15	CATSRAYTGELFF
TRBJ2-7	TRBV7-2	CASSLRWTSSYEQYF
TRBJ1-4	TRBV5-1	CASRQGANEKLFF
TRBJ2-7	TRBV11-2	CASSLDVRTREQYF
TRBJ2-5	TRBV4-1	CASSTRALAETQYF
TRBJ2-7	TRBV30	CAWANAGTGFYEQYF
TRBJ2-5	TRBV27	CASSTDRGGQETQYF
TRBJ2-7	TRBV7-9	CATAVEGSQYF
TRBJ2-1	TRBV6-5	CASRRDSDNEQFF
TRBJ2-1	TRBV27	CASSPPIATTRSYNEQFF
TRBJ2-2	TRBV7-9	CASGRSTGELFF
TRBJ2-4	TRBV6-2/TRBV6-3	CASSPLKGRVAKNIQYF
TRBJ1-6	TRBV20-1	CSARGAGDSPLHF
TRBJ2-2	TRBV5-4	CASSHPLGEGTGELFF
TRBJ2-1	TRBV7-8	CASSSDPNRNSYNEQFF
TRBJ2-1	TRBV29-1	CSSSGSLSSYNEQFF
TRBJ2-3	TRBV7-8	CASTGTSSDTQYF
TRBJ2-3	TRBV7-2	CASSLGRRLGTDTQYF
TRBJ2-7	TRBV4-1	CASSQDGSGDNEQYF
TRBJ2-1	TRBV7-6	CASCPRGGCNEQFF
TRBJ2-7	TRBV20-1	CSARDPSGNLGLNLGGEQYF
TRBJ2-6	TRBV15	CATSRGGEANVLTF
TRBJ2-1	TRBV10-3	CAISESGTSGKQFF